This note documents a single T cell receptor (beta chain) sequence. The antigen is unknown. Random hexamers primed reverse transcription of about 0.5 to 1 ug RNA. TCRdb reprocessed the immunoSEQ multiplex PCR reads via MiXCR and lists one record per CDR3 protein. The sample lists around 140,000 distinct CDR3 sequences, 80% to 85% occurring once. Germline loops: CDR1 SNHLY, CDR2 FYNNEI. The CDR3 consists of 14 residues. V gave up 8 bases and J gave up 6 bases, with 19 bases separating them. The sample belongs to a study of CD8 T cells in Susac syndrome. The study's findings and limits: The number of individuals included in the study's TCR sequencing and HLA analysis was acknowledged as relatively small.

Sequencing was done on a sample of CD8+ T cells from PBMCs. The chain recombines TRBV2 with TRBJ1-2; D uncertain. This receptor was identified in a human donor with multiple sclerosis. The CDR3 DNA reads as TGTGCCAGCGGCCAACAACCCCCGAGGGATGGCTACACCTTC. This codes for CASGQQPPRDGYTF.